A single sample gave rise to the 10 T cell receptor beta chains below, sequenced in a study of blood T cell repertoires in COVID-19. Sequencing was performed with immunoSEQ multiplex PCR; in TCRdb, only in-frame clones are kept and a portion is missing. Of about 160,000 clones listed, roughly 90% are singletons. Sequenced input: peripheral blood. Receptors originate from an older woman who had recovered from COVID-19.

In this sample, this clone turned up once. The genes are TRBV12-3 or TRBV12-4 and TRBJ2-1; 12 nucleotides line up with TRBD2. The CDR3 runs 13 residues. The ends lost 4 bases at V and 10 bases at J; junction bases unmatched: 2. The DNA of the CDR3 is TGTGCCAGCAGTTCCCTAGCGGGGGGGGAGCAGTTCTTC. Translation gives CASSSLAGGEQFF.

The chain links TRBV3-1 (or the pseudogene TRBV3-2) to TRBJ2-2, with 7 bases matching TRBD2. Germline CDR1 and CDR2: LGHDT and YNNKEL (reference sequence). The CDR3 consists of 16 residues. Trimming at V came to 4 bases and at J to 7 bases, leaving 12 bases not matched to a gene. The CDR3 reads CASSRFLGGRIGELFF. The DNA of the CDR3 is TGTGCCAGCAGCCGATTCCTCGGGGGGAGGATCGGGGAGCTGTTTTTT.

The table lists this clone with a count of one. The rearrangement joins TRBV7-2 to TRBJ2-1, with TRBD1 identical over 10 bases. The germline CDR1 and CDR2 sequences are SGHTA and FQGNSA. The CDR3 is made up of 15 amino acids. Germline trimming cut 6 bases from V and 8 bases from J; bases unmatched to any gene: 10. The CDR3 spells CASRPPGQGMYEQFF. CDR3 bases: TGTGCCAGCAGACCACCGGGACAGGGGATGTATGAGCAGTTCTTC.

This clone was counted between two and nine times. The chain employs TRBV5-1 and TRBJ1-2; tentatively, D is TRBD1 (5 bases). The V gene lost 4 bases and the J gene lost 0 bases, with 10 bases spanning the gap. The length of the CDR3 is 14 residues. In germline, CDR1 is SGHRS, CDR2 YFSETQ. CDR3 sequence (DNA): TGCGCCAGCAGCGGAACGACAGCTAACTATGGCTACACCTTC. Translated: CASSGTTANYGYTF.

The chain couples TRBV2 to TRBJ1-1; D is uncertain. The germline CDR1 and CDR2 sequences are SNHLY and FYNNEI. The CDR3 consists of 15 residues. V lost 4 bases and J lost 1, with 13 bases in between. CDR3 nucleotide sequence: TGTGCCAGCAGTGTCCCCACAGCACGGAACACTGAAGCTTTCTTT. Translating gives CASSVPTARNTEAFF.

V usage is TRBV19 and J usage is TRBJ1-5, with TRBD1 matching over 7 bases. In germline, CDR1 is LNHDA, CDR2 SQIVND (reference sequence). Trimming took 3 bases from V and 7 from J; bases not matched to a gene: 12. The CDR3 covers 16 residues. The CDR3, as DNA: TGTGCCAGTAGTATCGGTCCAAGGACAGGTAACCAGCCCCAGCATTTT. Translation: CASSIGPRTGNQPQHF.

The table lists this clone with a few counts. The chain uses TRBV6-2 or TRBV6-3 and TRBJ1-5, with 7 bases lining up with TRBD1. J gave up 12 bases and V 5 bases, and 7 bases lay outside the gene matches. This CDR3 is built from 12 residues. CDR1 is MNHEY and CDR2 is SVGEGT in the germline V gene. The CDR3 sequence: CASSLRQGNQHF. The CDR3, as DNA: TGTGCCAGCAGTCTAAGACAGGGTAACCAGCATTTT.

CDR3 amino acids: CASSQDRTGGGYTF. In DNA, the CDR3 is TGTGCCAGCAGCCAAGATCGTACAGGGGGAGGCTACACCTTC. This chain links TRBV3-1 (or the pseudogene TRBV3-2) with TRBJ1-2, with 8 bases identical to TRBD1. V lost 0 bases to trimming and J lost 8 bases; unmatched junction nucleotides: 5. CDR1 is LGHDT, CDR2 YNNKEL, per germline (reference sequence). The CDR3 runs 14 residues.

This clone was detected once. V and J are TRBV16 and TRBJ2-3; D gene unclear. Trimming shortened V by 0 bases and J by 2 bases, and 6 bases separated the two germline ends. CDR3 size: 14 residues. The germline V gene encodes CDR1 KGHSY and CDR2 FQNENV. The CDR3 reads CASSQSPLTDTQYF. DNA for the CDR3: TGTGCCAGCAGCCAATCCCCACTCACAGATACGCAGTATTTT. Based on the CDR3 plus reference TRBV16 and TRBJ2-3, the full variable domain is GEEVAQTPKHLVRGEGQKAKLYCAPIKGHSYVFWYQQVLKNEFKFLISFQNENVFDETGMPKERFSAKCLPNSPCSLEIQATKLEDSAVYFCASSQSPLTDTQYFGPGTRLTVL.

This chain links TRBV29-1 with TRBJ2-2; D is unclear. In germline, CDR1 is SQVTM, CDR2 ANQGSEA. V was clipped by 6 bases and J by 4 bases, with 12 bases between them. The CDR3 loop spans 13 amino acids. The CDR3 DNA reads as TGCAGCGTCAAGACAAGAACCACCGGGGAGCTGTTTTTT. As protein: CSVKTRTTGELFF.